This is a list of T cell receptor beta chains from one sample in a study of siplizumab effects on memory and regulatory T cells. Data came from immunoSEQ multiplex PCR; TCRdb stores just in-frame clones and leaves some out. This sample yields about 100,000 clones, of which less than 95% are seen a single time; about 0.6% belongs to the top ten. The specimen was Tregs sorted from blood. These receptors came from a human donor in good health. CDR3s include the opening cysteine and the closing phenylalanine or tryptophan. A D gene is named only where the DNA matches it firmly.

d_call j_call v_call cdr3_aa cdr3_nt
NA TRBJ1-5 TRBV19 CASDNRYNQPQHF TGTGCCAGTGATAACAGGTACAATCAGCCCCAGCATTTT
NA TRBJ1-4 TRBV28 CASSFWMFNEKLFF TGTGCCAGCAGTTTTTGGATGTTCAATGAAAAACTGTTTTTT
NA TRBJ1-2 TRBV7-8 CASSRQGIYGYTF TGTGCCAGCAGCCGCCAGGGAATCTATGGCTACACCTTC
NA TRBJ1-5 TRBV18 CASSPQTAQPQHF TGTGCCAGCTCACCCCAGACAGCCCAGCCCCAGCATTTT
NA TRBJ2-1 TRBV5-1 CASSGSVNEQFF TGCGCCAGCAGCGGATCGGTCAATGAGCAGTTCTTC
TRBD1 TRBJ1-2 TRBV19 CASRPKGQGTTANYGYTF TGTGCCAGTAGGCCCAAGGGACAGGGAACCACCGCTAACTATGGCTACACCTTC
TRBD1 TRBJ1-1 TRBV2 CASSGQQNTEAFF TGTGCCAGCTCGGGACAGCAGAACACTGAAGCTTTCTTT
NA TRBJ2-2 TRBV5-1 CASSLATREGSGELFF TGCGCCAGCAGCTTGGCTACCCGGGAAGGATCCGGGGAGCTGTTTTTT
TRBD2 TRBJ2-2 TRBV5-5 CASSRGLAGPNTGELFF TGTGCCAGCAGCCGAGGACTAGCGGGACCGAACACCGGGGAGCTGTTTTTT
TRBD1 TRBJ1-1 TRBV5-8 CASSRGPDRHTEAFF TGTGCCAGCAGCCGAGGACCGGACAGGCACACTGAAGCTTTCTTT